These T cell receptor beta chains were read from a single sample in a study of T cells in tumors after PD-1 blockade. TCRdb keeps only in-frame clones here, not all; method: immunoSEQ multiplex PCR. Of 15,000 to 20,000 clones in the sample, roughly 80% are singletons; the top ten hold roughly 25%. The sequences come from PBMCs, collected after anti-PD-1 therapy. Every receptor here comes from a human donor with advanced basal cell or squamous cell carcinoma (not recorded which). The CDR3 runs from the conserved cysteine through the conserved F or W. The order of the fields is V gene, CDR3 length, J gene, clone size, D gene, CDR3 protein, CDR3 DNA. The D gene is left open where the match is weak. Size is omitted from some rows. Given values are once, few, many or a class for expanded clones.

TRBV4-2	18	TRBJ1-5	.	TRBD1	CASSPNALDRSTYQPQHF	TGTGCCAGCAGCCCGAACGCTCTGGACAGGTCAACGTATCAGCCCCAGCATTTT
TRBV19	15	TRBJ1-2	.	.	CASSSQGGKGYGYTF	TGTGCCAGTAGTTCGCAAGGGGGTAAGGGCTATGGCTACACCTTC
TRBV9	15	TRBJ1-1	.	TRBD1	CASSEGQGANTEAFF	TGTGCCAGCAGCGAAGGACAGGGGGCTAACACTGAAGCTTTCTTT
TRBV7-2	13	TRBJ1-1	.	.	CASSLGSRTEAFF	TGTGCCAGCAGCTTAGGGAGCCGGACTGAAGCTTTCTTT
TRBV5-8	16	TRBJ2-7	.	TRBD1	CASSQGTGRPNYEQYF	TGTGCCAGCAGCCAAGGGACAGGGCGGCCTAACTACGAGCAGTACTTC
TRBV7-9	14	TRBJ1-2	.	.	CASSLDLGTYGYTF	TGTGCCAGCAGCTTAGATCTGGGGACCTATGGCTACACCTTC
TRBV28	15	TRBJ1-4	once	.	CASSRPGLTGEKLFF	TGTGCCAGCAGTCGCCCGGGATTAACGGGTGAAAAACTGTTTTTT
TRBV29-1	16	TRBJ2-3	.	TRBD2	CSVEDVASGWSDTQYF	TGCAGCGTTGAAGATGTGGCTAGCGGGTGGTCAGATACGCAGTATTTT
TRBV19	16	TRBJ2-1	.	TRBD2	CASSMWASGRPNEQFF	TGTGCCAGTAGTATGTGGGCTAGCGGGAGGCCCAATGAGCAGTTCTTC
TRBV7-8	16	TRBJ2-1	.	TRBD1	CASSLSLRQGYNEQFF	TGTGCCAGCAGTCTGAGTTTGAGACAGGGGTACAATGAGCAGTTCTTC
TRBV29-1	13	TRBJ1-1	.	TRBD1	CSIITGDHTEAFF	TGCAGCATAATTACAGGGGACCACACTGAAGCTTTCTTT
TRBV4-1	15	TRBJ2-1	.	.	CASSPDSLTYNEQFF	TGCGCCAGCAGCCCAGACTCATTGACCTACAATGAGCAGTTCTTC
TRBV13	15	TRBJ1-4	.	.	CASSAGREQYEKLFF	TGTGCCAGCAGCGCAGGGCGGGAACAGTACGAAAAACTGTTTTTT
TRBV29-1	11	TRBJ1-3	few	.	CSADRGNTIYF	TGCAGCGCCGACCGGGGGAACACCATATATTTT
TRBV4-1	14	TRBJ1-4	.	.	CASSHYGDERKLFF	TGCGCCAGCAGCCACTACGGGGACGAGAGAAAACTGTTTTTT
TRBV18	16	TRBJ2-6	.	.	CASSPYGDPGANVLTF	TGTGCCAGCTCACCATACGGAGATCCTGGGGCCAACGTCCTGACTTTC
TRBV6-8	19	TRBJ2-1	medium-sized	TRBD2	CASSTRIRTSGKSYNEQFF	TGTGCCAGCAGTACCCGTATAAGGACTAGCGGGAAATCCTACAATGAGCAGTTCTTC
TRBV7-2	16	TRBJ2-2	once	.	CASSLVPPTNTGELFF	TGTGCCAGCAGCCTAGTCCCCCCCACGAACACCGGGGAGCTGTTTTTT
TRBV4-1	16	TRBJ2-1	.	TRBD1	CASSLIGTGGTHEQFF	TGCGCCAGCAGCCTGATCGGGACAGGGGGTACACATGAGCAGTTCTTC
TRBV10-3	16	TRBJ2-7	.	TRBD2	CAISQETTSASYEQYF	TGTGCCATCAGTCAAGAAACTACTAGCGCCTCCTACGAGCAGTACTTC
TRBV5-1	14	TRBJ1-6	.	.	CASSPDTGNSPLHF	TGCGCCAGCAGCCCTGACACGGGGAATTCACCCCTCCACTTT
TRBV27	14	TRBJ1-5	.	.	CASSKSYSNQPQHF	TGTGCCAGCAGTAAGAGCTATAGCAATCAGCCCCAGCATTTT
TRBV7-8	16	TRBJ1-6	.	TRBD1	CASSFSDRGIGSPLHF	TGTGCCAGCAGCTTTAGTGACAGGGGAATAGGGTCACCCCTCCACTTT
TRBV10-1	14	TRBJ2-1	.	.	CASSDGGAINEQFF	TGCGCCAGCAGTGATGGGGGGGCGATCAATGAGCAGTTCTTC
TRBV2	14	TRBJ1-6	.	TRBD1	CASSGGQKDSPLHF	TGTGCCAGCAGTGGGGGACAGAAAGATTCACCCCTCCACTTT
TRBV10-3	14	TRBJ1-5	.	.	CATRGGDSNQPQHF	TGTGCCACTCGGGGGGGAGATAGCAATCAGCCCCAGCATTTT
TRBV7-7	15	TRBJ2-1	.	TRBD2	CASSLLAGGIDEQFF	TGTGCCAGCAGCTTACTCGCGGGGGGGATCGATGAGCAGTTCTTC
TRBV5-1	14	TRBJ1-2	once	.	CASSSGTQNYGYTF	TGCGCCAGCAGCTCTGGGACACAAAACTATGGCTACACCTTC
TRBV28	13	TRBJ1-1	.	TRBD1	CASSMGQGIEAFF	TGTGCCAGCAGCATGGGACAGGGTATTGAAGCTTTCTTT
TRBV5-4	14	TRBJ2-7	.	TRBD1	CASSPRDRGGEQYF	TGTGCCAGCAGCCCCCGGGACAGGGGCGGCGAGCAGTACTTC
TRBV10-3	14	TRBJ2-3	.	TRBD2	CAISAGTTSDTQYF	TGTGCCATCAGTGCCGGGACTACGTCAGATACGCAGTATTTT
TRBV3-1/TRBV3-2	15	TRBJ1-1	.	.	CASSQGIWENTEAFF	TGTGCCAGCAGCCAAGGGATTTGGGAGAACACTGAAGCTTTCTTT
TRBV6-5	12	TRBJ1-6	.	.	CASSKSGSPLHF	TGTGCCAGCAGTAAGTCTGGTTCACCCCTCCACTTT
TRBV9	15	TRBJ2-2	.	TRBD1	CASSATTGRTGELFF	TGTGCCAGCAGCGCGACGACAGGGCGGACCGGGGAGCTGTTTTTT
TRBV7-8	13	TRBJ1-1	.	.	CASSLGANTEAFF	TGTGCCAGCAGCCTAGGGGCGAACACTGAAGCTTTCTTT
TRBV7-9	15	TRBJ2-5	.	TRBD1	CASPPLAGGRETQYF	TGTGCCAGCCCCCCGTTGGCAGGGGGCCGAGAGACCCAGTACTTC
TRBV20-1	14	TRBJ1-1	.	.	CSASNVLGFTEAFF	TGCAGTGCTAGTAACGTGTTAGGATTCACTGAAGCTTTCTTT
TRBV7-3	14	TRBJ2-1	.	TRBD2	CASSLTGGGNEQFF	TGTGCCAGCAGCTTAACCGGGGGAGGGAATGAGCAGTTCTTC
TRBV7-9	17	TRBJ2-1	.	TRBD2	CASSPGTGGASYNEQFF	TGTGCCAGCAGCCCGGGAACCGGGGGGGCCTCCTACAATGAGCAGTTCTTC
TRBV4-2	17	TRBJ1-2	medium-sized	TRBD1	CASSQDHGDRGLYGYTF	TGTGCCAGCAGCCAAGATCATGGGGACAGGGGGCTCTATGGCTACACCTTC
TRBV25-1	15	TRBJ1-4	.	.	CASSEPGAIGEKLFF	TGTGCCAGCAGTGAGCCCGGGGCGATTGGTGAAAAACTGTTTTTT
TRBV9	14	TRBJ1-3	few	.	CASSTQSSGNTIYF	TGTGCCAGCAGCACCCAAAGTTCTGGAAACACCATATATTTT
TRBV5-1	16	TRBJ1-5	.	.	CASSLDPGVSNQPQHF	TGCGCCAGCAGCCTCGACCCCGGCGTTAGCAATCAGCCCCAGCATTTT
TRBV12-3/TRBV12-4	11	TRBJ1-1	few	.	CASSRGTEAFF	TGTGCCAGCAGCCGGGGCACTGAAGCTTTCTTT
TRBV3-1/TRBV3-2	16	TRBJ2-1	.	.	CASSSRDSSLGNEQFF	TGTGCCAGCAGCTCCCGGGACTCTTCCCTGGGCAATGAGCAGTTCTTC
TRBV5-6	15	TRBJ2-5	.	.	CASSTYFGGSETQYF	TGTGCCAGCAGCACCTACTTCGGGGGTTCTGAGACCCAGTACTTC
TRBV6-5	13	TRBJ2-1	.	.	CASRKTSLNEQFF	TGTGCCAGCAGAAAAACTAGTCTCAATGAGCAGTTCTTC
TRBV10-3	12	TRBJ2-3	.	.	CAISSFTDTQYF	TGTGCCATCAGCTCATTCACAGATACGCAGTATTTT
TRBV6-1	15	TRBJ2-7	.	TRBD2	CASSEAGAGADEQYF	TGTGCCAGCAGTGAAGCCGGAGCGGGAGCGGACGAGCAGTACTTC
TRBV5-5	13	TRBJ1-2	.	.	CASSSGQGYGYTF	TGTGCCAGCAGCTCCGGGCAGGGCTATGGCTACACCTTC